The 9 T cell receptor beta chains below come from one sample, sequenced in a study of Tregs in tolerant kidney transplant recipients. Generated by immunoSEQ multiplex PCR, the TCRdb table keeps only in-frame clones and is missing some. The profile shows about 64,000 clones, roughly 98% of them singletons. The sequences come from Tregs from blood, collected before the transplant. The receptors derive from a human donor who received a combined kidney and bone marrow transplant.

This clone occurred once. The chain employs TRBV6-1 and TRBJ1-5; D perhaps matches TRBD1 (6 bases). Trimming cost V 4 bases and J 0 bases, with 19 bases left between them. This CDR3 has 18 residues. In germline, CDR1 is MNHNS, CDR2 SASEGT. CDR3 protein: CASSARTGQSYSNQPQHF. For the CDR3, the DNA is TGTGCCAGCAGTGCCCGCACCGGACAGTCCTATAGCAATCAGCCCCAGCATTTT.

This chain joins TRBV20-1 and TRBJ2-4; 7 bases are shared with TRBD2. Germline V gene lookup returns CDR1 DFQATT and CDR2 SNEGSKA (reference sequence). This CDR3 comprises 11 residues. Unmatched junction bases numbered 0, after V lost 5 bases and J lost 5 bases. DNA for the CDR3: TGCAGTGCTCGGGAGGAAAACATTCAGTACTTC. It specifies CSAREENIQYF.

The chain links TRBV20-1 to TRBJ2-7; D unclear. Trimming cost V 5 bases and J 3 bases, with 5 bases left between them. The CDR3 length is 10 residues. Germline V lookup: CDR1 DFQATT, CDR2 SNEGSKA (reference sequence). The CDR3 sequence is CSALVYEQYF. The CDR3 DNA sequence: TGCAGTGCTCTCGTCTACGAGCAGTACTTC.

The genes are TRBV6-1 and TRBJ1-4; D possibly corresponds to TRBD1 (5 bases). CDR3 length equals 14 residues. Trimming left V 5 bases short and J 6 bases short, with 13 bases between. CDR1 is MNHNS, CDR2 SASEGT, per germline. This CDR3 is CASSRREGDEKLFF. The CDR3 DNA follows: TGTGCCAGCAGTCGCAGAGAAGGGGATGAAAAACTGTTTTTT.

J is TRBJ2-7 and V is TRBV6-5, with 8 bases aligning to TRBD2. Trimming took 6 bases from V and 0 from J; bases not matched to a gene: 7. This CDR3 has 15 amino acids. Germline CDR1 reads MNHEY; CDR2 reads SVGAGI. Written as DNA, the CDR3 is TGTGCCAGCAGGGCTAGCGGGTCGAGCTCCTACGAGCAGTACTTC. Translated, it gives CASRASGSSSYEQYF.

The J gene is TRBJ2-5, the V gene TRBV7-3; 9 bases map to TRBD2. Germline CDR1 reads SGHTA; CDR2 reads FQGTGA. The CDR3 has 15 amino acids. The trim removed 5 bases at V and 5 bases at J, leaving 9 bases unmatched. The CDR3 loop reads CASSPGLARRETQYF. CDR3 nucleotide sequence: TGTGCCAGCAGCCCGGGACTAGCAAGAAGGGAGACCCAGTACTTC.

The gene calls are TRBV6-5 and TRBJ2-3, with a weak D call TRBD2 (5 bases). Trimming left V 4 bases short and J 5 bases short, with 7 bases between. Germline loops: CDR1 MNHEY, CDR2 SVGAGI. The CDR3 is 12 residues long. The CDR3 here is CASSSGLDTQYF. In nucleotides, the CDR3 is TGTGCCAGCAGTTCGGGGTTAGATACGCAGTATTTT.

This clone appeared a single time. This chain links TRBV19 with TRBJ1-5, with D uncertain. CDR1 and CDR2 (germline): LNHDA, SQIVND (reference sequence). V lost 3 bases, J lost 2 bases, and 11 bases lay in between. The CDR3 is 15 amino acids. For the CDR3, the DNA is TGTGCCAGTAGTATCGACTGGGTTGGCAATCAGCCCCAGCATTTT. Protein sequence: CASSIDWVGNQPQHF.

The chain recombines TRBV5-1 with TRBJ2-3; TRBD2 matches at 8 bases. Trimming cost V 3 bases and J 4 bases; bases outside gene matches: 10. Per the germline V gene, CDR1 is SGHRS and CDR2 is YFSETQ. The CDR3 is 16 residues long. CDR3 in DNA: TGCGCCAGCAGCTGGACCGGGACTAGGGGCGCAGATACGCAGTATTTT. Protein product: CASSWTGTRGADTQYF.